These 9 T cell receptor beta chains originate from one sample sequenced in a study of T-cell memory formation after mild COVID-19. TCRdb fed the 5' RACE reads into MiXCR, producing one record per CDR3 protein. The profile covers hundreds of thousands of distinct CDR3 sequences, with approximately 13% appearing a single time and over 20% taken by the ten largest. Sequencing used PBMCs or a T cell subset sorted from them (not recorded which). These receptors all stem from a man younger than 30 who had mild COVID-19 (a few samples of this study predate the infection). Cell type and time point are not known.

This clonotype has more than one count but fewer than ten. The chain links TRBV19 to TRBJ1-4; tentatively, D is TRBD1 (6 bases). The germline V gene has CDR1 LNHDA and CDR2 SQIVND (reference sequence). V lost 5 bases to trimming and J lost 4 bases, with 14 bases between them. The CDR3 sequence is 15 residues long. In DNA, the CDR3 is TGTGCCAGTAGTCCACAGGGATTGGGTAATGAAAAACTGTTTTTT. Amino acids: CASSPQGLGNEKLFF.

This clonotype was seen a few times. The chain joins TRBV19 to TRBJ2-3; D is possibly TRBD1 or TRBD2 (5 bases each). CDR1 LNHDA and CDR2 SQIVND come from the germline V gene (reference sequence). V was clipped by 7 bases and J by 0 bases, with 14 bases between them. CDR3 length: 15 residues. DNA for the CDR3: TGTGCCAGTAACCCGGGACGTCTTAGCACAGATACGCAGTATTTT. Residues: CASNPGRLSTDTQYF.

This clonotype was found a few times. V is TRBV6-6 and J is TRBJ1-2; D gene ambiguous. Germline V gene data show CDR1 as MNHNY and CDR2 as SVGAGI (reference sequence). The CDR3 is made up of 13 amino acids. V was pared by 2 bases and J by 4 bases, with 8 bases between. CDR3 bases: TGTGCCAGCAGTTACGCCGCGGGCTATGGCTACACCTTC. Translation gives CASSYAAGYGYTF.

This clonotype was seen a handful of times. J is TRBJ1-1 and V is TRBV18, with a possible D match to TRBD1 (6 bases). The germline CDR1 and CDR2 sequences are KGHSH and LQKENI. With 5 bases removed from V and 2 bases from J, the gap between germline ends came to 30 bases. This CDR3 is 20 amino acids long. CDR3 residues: CASSSLPVRLSRGNNTEAFF. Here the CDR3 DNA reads TGTGCCAGCTCAAGCTTACCTGTAAGACTCTCGAGGGGGAACAACACTGAAGCTTTCTTT.

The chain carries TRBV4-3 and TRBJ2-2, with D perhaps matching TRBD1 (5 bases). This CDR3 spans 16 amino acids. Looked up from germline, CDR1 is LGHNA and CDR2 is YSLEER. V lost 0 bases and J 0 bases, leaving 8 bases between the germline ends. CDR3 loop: CASSQESGTNTGELFF. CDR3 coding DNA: TGCGCCAGCAGCCAAGAGTCAGGGACGAACACCGGGGAGCTGTTTTTT.

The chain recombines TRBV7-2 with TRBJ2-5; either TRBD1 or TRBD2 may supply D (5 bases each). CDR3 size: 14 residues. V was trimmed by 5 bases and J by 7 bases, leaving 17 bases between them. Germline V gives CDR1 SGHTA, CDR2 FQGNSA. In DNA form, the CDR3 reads TGTGCCAGCAGCCTCCGGGACCCCCCTAGGACCCAGTACTTC. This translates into CASSLRDPPRTQYF. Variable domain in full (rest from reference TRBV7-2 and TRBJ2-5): GAGVSQSPSNKVTEKGKDVELRCDPISGHTALYWYRQSLGQGLEFLIYFQGNSAPDKSGLPSDRFSAERTGGSVSTLTIQRTQQEDSAVYLCASSLRDPPRTQYFGPGTRLLVL.

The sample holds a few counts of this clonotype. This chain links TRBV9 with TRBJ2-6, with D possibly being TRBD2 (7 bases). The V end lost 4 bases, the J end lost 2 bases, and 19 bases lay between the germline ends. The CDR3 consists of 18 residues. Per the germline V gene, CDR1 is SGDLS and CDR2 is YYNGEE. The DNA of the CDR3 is TGTGCCAGCAGCCTGGAACCTGGGGGGGGCCCTGGGGCCAACGTCCTGACTTTC. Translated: CASSLEPGGGPGANVLTF. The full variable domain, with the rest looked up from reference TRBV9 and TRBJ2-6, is DSGVTQTPKHLITATGQRVTLRCSPRSGDLSVYWYQQSLDQGLQFLIQYYNGEERAKGNILERFSAQQFPDLHSELNLSSLELGDSALYFCASSLEPGGGPGANVLTFGAGSRLTVL.

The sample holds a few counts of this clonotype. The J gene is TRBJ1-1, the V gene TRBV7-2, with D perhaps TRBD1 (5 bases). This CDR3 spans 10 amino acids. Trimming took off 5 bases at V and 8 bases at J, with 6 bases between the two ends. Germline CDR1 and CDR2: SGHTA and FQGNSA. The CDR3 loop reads CASSGGEAFF. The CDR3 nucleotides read TGTGCCAGCAGCGGGGGAGAAGCTTTCTTT.

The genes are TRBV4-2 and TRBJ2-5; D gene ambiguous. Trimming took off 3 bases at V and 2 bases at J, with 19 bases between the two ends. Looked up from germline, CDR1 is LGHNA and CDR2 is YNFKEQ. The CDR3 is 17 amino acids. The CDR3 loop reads CASSHPGPSSRQETQYF. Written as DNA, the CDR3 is TGTGCCAGCAGCCATCCCGGCCCCTCCTCCCGACAAGAGACCCAGTACTTC.